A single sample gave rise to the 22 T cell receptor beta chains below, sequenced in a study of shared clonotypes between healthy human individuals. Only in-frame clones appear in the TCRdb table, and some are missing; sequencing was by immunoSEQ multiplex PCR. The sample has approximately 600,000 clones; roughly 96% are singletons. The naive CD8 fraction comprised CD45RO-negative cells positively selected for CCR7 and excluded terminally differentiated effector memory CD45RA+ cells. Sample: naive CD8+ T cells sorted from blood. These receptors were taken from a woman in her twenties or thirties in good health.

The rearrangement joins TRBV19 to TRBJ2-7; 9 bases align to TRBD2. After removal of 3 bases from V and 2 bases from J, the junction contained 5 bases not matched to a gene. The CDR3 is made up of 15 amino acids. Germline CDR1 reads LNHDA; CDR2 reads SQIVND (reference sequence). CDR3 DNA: TGTGCCAGTAGTATCCGGGCTAGCGGGACCTACGAGCAGTACTTC. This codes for CASSIRASGTYEQYF.

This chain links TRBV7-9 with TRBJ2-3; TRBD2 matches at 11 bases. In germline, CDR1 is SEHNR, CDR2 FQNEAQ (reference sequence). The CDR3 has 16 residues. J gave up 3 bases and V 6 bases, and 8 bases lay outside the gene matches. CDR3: CASRPGASGRTDTQYF. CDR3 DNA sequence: TGTGCCAGCAGGCCGGGAGCTAGCGGGAGGACAGATACGCAGTATTTT.

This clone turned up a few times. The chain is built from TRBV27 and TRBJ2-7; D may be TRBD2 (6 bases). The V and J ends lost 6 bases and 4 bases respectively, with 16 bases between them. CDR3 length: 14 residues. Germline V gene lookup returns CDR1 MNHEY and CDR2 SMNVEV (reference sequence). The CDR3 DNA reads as TGTGCCAGCAGGGGGATAGGGAGCGGGTACGAGCAGTACTTC. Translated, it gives CASRGIGSGYEQYF.

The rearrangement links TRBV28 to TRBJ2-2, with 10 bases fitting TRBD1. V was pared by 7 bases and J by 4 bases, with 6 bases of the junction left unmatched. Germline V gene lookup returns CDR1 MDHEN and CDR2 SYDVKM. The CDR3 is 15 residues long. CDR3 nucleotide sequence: TGTGCCAGCATACCGACAGGGGGCGGCACCGGGGAGCTGTTTTTT. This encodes CASIPTGGGTGELFF. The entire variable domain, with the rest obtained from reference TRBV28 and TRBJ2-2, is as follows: DVKVTQSSRYLVKRTGEKVFLECVQDMDHENMFWYRQDPGLGLRLIYFSYDVKMKEKGDIPEGYSVSREKKERFSLILESASTNQTSMYLCASIPTGGGTGELFFGEGSRLTVL.

The CDR3 DNA reads TGCGCCAGCAGAGTCGGGGGCGACGGGGAGCTGTTTTTT. Encoded protein: CASRVGGDGELFF. The rearrangement links TRBV5-1 to TRBJ2-2; D assignment may be TRBD1 or TRBD2 (6 bases each). The CDR3 extends over 13 amino acids. Germline assignment: CDR1 SGHRS and CDR2 YFSETQ. Between the trimmed V and J ends, which lost 5 bases and 7 bases, there was a span of 12 bases.

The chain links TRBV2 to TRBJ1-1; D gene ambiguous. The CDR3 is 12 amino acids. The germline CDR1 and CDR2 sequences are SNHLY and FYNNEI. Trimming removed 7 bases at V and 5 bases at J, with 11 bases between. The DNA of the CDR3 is TGTGCCAGCAAGGAAGGTGGTACTGAAGCTTTCTTT. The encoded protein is CASKEGGTEAFF.

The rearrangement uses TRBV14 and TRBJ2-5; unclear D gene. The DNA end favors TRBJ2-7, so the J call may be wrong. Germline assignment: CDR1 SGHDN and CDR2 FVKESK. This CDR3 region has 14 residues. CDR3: CASSQEDHSYEQYF. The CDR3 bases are TGTGCCAGCAGCCAAGAAGACCACTCCTACGAGCAGTACTTC.

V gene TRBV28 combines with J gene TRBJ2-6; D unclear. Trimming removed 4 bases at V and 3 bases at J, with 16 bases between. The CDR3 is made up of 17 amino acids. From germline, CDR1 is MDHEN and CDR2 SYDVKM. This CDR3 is CASSSRAGSFGANVLTF. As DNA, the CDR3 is TGTGCCAGCAGTTCTCGGGCAGGATCCTTTGGGGCCAACGTCCTGACTTTC.

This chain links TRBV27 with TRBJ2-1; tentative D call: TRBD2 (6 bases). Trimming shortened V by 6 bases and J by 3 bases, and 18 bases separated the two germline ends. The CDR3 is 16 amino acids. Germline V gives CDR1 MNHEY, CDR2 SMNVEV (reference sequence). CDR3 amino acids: CASRTVAGLGYNEQFF. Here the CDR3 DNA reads TGTGCCAGCAGAACCGTCGCGGGATTGGGCTACAATGAGCAGTTCTTC.

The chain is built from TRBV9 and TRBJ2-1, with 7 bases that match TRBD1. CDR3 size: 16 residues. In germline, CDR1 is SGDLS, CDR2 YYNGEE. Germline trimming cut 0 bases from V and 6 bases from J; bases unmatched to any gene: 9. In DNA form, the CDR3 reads TGTGCCAGCAGCGTAGGGGGGACAGAATTATTCAATGAGCAGTTCTTC. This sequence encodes CASSVGGTELFNEQFF.

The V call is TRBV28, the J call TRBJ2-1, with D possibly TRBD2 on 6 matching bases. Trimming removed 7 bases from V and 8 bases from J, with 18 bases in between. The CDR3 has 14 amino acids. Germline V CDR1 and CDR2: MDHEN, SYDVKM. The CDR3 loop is CASTYSGESYEQFF. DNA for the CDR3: TGTGCCAGCACTTATTCGGGGGAATCCTATGAGCAGTTCTTC.

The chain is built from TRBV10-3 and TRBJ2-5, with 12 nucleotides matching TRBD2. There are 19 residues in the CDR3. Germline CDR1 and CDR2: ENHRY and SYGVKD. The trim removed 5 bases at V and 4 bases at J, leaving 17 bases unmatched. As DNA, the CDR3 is TGTGCCATCAGTCCCGGAGGGGCTAGCGGGAGGGCCCCGGGAGAGACCCAGTACTTC. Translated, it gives CAISPGGASGRAPGETQYF.

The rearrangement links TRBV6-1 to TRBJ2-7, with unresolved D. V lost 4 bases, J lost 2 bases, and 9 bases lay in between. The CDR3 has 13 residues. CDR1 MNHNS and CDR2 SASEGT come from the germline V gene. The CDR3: CASSGMNPYEQYF. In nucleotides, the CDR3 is TGTGCCAGCAGTGGTATGAACCCCTACGAGCAGTACTTC.

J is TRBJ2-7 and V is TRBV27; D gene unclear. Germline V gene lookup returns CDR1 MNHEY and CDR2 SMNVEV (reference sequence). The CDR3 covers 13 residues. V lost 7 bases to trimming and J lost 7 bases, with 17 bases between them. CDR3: CASTDSASQEQYF. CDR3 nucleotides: TGTGCCAGCACCGATTCGGCCTCGCAAGAGCAGTACTTC.

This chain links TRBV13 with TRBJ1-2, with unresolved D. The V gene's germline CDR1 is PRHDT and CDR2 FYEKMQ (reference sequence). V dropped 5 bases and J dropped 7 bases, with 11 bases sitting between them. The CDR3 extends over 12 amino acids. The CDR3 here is CASSEGARGYTF. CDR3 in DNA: TGTGCCAGCAGCGAGGGTGCGCGTGGCTACACCTTC.

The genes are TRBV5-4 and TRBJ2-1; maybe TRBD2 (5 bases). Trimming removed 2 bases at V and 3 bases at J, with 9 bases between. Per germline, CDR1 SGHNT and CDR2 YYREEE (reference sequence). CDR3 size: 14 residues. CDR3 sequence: CASSFRGSYNEQFF. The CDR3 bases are TGTGCCAGCAGCTTTAGAGGGAGCTACAATGAGCAGTTCTTC.

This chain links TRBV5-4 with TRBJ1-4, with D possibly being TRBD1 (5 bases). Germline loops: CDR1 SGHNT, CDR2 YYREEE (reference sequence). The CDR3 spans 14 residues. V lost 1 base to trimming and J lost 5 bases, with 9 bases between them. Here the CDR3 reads CASSLQGRNEKLFF. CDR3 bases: TGTGCCAGCAGCTTGCAGGGACGAAATGAAAAACTGTTTTTT.

The CDR3 DNA sequence: TGTGCCAGCAGCTCTTTGACAGGTCCTAGGTCCTACAATGAGCAGTTCTTC. Its translation: CASSSLTGPRSYNEQFF. The V call is TRBV5-6, the J call TRBJ2-1, with D tentatively TRBD1 (6 bases). Germline CDR1 is SGHDT and CDR2 is YYEEEE. This CDR3 is built from 17 residues. V was cut by 3 bases and J by 1 base, with 17 bases left in between.

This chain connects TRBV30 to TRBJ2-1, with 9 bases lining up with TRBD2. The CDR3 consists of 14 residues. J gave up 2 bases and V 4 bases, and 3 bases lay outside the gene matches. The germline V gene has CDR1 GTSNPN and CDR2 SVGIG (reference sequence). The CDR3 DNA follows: TGTGCCTGGAAAGCTAGCGGGACCTACAATGAGCAGTTCTTC. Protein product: CAWKASGTYNEQFF. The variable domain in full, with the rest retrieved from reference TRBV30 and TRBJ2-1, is SQTIHQWPATLVQPVGSPLSLECTVEGTSNPNLYWYRQAAGRGLQLLFYSVGIGQISSEVPQNLSASRPQDRQFILSSKKLLLSDSGFYLCAWKASGTYNEQFFGPGTRLTVL.

CDR3 nucleotides: TGTGCCAGCAGAGGGGGGAGGGCCTATAGCAATCAGCCCCAGCATTTT. Its translation is CASRGGRAYSNQPQHF. The chain combines TRBV2 with TRBJ1-5; a possible D gene is TRBD1 (6 bases). The germline V and J ends were trimmed by 6 bases and 0 bases, with 15 bases remaining between them. This CDR3 is 16 amino acids long. Germline CDR1 reads SNHLY; CDR2 reads FYNNEI.

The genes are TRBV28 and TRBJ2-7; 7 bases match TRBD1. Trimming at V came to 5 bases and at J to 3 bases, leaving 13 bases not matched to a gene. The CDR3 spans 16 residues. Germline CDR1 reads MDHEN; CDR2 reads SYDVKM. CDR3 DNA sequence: TGTGCCAGCAGTCCCATTATTGGCTGGGACAGCTACGAGCAGTACTTC. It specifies CASSPIIGWDSYEQYF. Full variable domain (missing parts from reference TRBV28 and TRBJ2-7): DVKVTQSSRYLVKRTGEKVFLECVQDMDHENMFWYRQDPGLGLRLIYFSYDVKMKEKGDIPEGYSVSREKKERFSLILESASTNQTSMYLCASSPIIGWDSYEQYFGPGTRLTVT.

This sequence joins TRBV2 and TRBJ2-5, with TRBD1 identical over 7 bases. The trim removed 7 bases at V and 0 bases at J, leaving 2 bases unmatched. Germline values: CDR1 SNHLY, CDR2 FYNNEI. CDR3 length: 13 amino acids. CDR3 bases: TGTGCCAGCAAGGGACAGAACCAAGAGACCCAGTACTTC. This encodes CASKGQNQETQYF.